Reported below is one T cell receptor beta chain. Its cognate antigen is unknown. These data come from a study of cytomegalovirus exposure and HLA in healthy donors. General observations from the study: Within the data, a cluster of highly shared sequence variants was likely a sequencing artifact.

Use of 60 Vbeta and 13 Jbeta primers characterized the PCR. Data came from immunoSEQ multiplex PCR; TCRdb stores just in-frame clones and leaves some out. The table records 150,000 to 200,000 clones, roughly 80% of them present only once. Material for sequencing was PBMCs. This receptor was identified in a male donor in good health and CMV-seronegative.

CDR3 in amino acids: CASSLERERGKTQYF. The CDR3 coding sequence is TGTGCCAGCAGCTTGGAGCGGGAGCGTGGCAAGACCCAGTACTTC. This chain connects TRBV5-4 to TRBJ2-5; 8 nucleotides align to TRBD2. Germline V gene sequence: CDR1 SGHNT, CDR2 YYREEE (reference sequence). V lost 0 bases to trimming and J lost 6 bases; unmatched junction nucleotides: 7. The CDR3 contains 15 residues. The full variable domain, completed using reference TRBV5-4 and TRBJ2-5, is ETGVTQSPTHLIKTRGQQVTLRCSSQSGHNTVSWYQQALGQGPQFIFQYYREEENGRGNFPPRFSGLQFPNYSSELNVNALELDDSALYLCASSLERERGKTQYFGPGTRLLVL.